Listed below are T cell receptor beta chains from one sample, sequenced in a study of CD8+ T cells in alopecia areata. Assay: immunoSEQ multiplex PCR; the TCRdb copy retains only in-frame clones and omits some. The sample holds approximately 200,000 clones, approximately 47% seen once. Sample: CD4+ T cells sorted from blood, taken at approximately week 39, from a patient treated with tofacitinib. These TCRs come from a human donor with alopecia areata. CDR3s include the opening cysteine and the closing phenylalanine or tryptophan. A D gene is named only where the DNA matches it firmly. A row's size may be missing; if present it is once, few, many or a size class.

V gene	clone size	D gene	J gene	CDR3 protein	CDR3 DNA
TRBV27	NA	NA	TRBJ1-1	CASSSTRWTEAFF	TGTGCCAGCAGTTCCACGAGGTGGACTGAAGCTTTCTTT
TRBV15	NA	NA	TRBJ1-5	CATSREGGRGRHF	TGTGCCACCAGCAGAGAGGGGGGCAGAGGCAGGCATTTT
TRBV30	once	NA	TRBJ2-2	CAWTGPATRELFF	TGTGCCTGGACGGGACCCGCCACCCGGGAGCTGTTTTTT
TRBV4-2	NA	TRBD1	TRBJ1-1	CASSMSLESGRRGTEAFF	TGTGCCAGCAGTATGAGTTTAGAAAGTGGACGCAGGGGGACTGAAGCTTTCTTT
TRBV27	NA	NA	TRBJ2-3	CARRFGARVDTQYF	TGTGCCAGGCGTTTCGGGGCACGGGTGGATACGCAGTATTTT
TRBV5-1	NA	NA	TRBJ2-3	CASGTAAAGMQYF	TGCGCCAGCGGTACGGCCGCGGCAGGGATGCAGTATTTT
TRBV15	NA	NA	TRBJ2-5	CAIRRAEETQYF	TGTGCCATCCGGAGGGCCGAGGAGACCCAGTACTTC
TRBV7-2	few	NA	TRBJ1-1	CASSLRTVNTEAFF	TGTGCCAGCAGCTTAAGGACGGTGAACACTGAAGCTTTCTTT
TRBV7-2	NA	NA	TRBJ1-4	CASRQEGEINEKLFF	TGTGCCAGCAGACAAGAAGGGGAGATTAATGAAAAACTGTTTTTT
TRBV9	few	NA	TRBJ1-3	CASSVTPTVLSGNTIYF	TGTGCCAGCAGCGTCACACCGACAGTTCTCTCTGGAAACACCATATATTTT
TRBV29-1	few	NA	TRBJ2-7	CSVHGGAYEQYF	TGCAGCGTTCACGGCGGCGCCTACGAGCAGTACTTC
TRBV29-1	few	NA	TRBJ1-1	CSVERGNTEAFF	TGCAGCGTTGAAAGGGGGAACACTGAAGCTTTCTTT
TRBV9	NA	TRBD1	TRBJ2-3	CASSHDRAWTDTQYF	TGTGCCAGCAGCCACGACAGGGCCTGGACAGATACGCAGTATTTT
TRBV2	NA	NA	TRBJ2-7	CASSVRQTNEQYF	TGTGCCAGCAGTGTACGACAGACTAACGAGCAGTACTTC
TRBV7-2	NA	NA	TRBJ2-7	CASSASYEQYF	TGTGCCAGCAGCGCCTCCTACGAGCAGTACTTC
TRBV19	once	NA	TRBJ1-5	CASSGTNYQPQHF	TGTGCCAGTAGCGGGACAAATTATCAGCCCCAGCATTTT
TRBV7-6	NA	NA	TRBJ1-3	CASSDRRHGESVGNTIYF	TGTGCCAGCAGCGATAGGCGCCACGGAGAGTCTGTTGGGAACACCATATATTTT
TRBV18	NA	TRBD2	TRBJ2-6	CASSPRGGLRTGANVLTF	TGTGCCAGCTCCCCCCGGGGGGGCCTACGAACTGGGGCCAACGTCCTGACTTTC
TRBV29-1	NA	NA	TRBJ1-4	CSVGLTGGDEKLFF	TGCAGCGTTGGGCTCACCGGGGGGGATGAAAAACTGTTTTTT
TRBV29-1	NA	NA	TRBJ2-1	CSVIIYNEQFF	TGCAGCGTCATAATATACAATGAGCAGTTCTTC
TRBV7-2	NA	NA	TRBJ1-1	CASSYAQGGKAFF	TGTGCCAGCAGCTATGCACAGGGTGGTAAAGCTTTCTTT
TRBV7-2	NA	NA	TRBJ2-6	CASSLNAPGSGANVLTF	TGTGCCAGCAGCTTAAATGCCCCGGGCTCTGGGGCCAACGTCCTGACTTTC
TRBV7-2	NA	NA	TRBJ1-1	CASSLARQLNTEAFF	TGTGCCAGCAGCTTAGCGCGACAGCTGAACACTGAAGCTTTCTTT
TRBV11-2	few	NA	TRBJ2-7	CASSLSGIYEQYF	TGTGCCAGCAGCTTAAGCGGCATCTACGAGCAGTACTTC
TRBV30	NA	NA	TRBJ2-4	CAWSVGRAKNIQYF	TGTGCCTGGAGTGTAGGGAGAGCCAAAAACATTCAGTACTTC
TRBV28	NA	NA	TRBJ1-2	CASSLSPRDNYGYTF	TGTGCCAGCAGTTTATCACCCCGAGATAACTATGGCTACACCTTC
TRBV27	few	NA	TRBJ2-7	CASQRKGYEQYF	TGTGCCAGCCAAAGGAAGGGTTACGAGCAGTACTTC